This T cell receptor beta chain is from a study of cytomegalovirus exposure and HLA in healthy donors. Overall study: Earlier, 110 million or so unique TCR beta sequences were recovered from around 190 million T cells by an analysis. Findings and limits, study-wide: An analysis was carried out later, and it reportedly showed fewer N-insertions in an Asian-associated ancestry cluster than the roughly 670-donor mean. A few of the chains that were CMV-associated were confirmed in vitro to be specific for CMV antigens.

Comments on this clone: What it recognizes is unknown.

The PCR ran on 60 Vbeta and 13 Jbeta primers. TCRdb's table, derived via immunoSEQ multiplex PCR, lists solely in-frame clones and lacks some. The sample lists under 150,000 clones, 60% to 85% occurring once. The germline gives CDR1 SNHLY, CDR2 FYNNEI. The CDR3 is 16 amino acids. With V trimmed by 6 bases and J by 2 bases, 9 bases remained unmatched. This receptor was obtained from a woman aged 40 to 50 in good health and CMV-seronegative. The chain uses TRBV2 and TRBJ2-3, with TRBD2 identical over 9 bases. The sample was PBMCs. The CDR3 nucleotides are TGTGCCAGCAGGGGCGGGAGGGCCGGGGACACAGATACGCAGTATTTT. It encodes CASRGGRAGDTDTQYF.